Many counts were recorded for the clone carrying this T cell receptor beta chain. Its antigen is not known. This sample stems from a study of T-cell reconstitution after alpha-beta-depleted transplantation in children. The study, taken as a whole, reports: TCRbeta diversity was high at day 60 in some patients (a result of surviving recipient T cells and thymic progenitors). Counts and diversity of T cells one year after transplant came mostly from newly produced T cells. At around two months after transplant, the alpha-beta T cells were reportedly derived from several hundred expanded clones that came from non-depleted graft cells.

Unique molecular identifiers were incorporated during preparation of the TCRbeta library. TCRdb used MiXCR to reprocess the PCR reads, holding one entry per CDR3 protein. The profile shows hundreds of thousands of distinct CDR3 sequences, approximately 14% of them singletons. The CDR3 is 13 residues long. The V and J ends lost 5 bases and 11 bases respectively, with 16 bases between them. Per the germline V gene, CDR1 is MNHEY and CDR2 is SMNVEV (reference sequence). J is TRBJ2-1 and V is TRBV27; possibly TRBD2 for D (5 bases). The input for sequencing was PBMCs, taken before TCRalphabeta/CD19-depleted stem cell transplant. The clonotype was recovered from a girl aged 2 to 10 with congenital amegakaryocytic thrombocytopenia, due to receive a stem cell transplant. This chain's CDR3 is CASSLTLAEKQFF. CDR3 DNA sequence: TGTGCCAGCAGTCTCACCCTAGCAGAAAAGCAGTTCTTC.